These 17 T cell receptor beta chains were all obtained from the same sample, sequenced in a study of control samples from healthy donors and cancer patients. The repertoire was sequenced with immunoSEQ multiplex PCR; TCRdb's copy has only in-frame clones and lacks some. The table includes some 250,000 clones, approximately 80% detected once. Material: PBMCs. These receptors all come from a woman aged 55-70 years with lung cancer.

The table lists this clone with a few counts. The V call is TRBV5-6, the J call TRBJ2-3; TRBD2 matches at 9 bases. This CDR3 is 16 amino acids long. Germline lookup yields CDR1 SGHDT and CDR2 YYEEEE. V lost 2 bases to trimming and J lost 2 bases; unmatched junction nucleotides: 6. DNA of the CDR3: TGTGCCAGCAGCTTTCTTGCGGGAGGGTACACAGATACGCAGTATTTT. Its translation: CASSFLAGGYTDTQYF.

The V and J genes are TRBV28 and TRBJ1-2; D not certain. Germline values: CDR1 MDHEN, CDR2 SYDVKM. CDR3 length: 13 amino acids. V gave up 3 bases and J gave up 4 bases, with 9 bases separating them. The CDR3 bases are TGTGCCAGCAGTTTGCGGCCATTCTATGGCTACACCTTC. It translates to CASSLRPFYGYTF.

The chain combines TRBV2 with TRBJ1-5, with 9 bases aligning to TRBD1. Germline V CDR1 and CDR2: SNHLY, FYNNEI. J gave up 4 bases and V 6 bases, and 4 bases lay outside the gene matches. The CDR3 is 14 residues long. CDR3 nucleotides: TGTGCCAGCAGCTTACAGGGGGCTAATCAGCCCCAGCATTTT. Encoded protein: CASSLQGANQPQHF.

V is TRBV7-9 and J is TRBJ1-6; D is unresolved. The V gene lost 5 bases and the J gene lost 3 bases, with 11 bases spanning the gap. The CDR3 consists of 15 residues. From germline, CDR1 is SEHNR and CDR2 FQNEAQ (reference sequence). CDR3 coding DNA: TGTGCCAGCAGCCCACGGGGAAACTATAATTCACCCCTCCACTTT. It translates to CASSPRGNYNSPLHF.

This chain uses TRBV7-8 with TRBJ2-1; D remains unclear. The CDR3 is made up of 15 amino acids. In germline, CDR1 is SGHVS, CDR2 FQNEAQ. V was cut by 2 bases and J by 2 bases, with 10 bases left in between. The DNA of the CDR3 is TGTGCCAGCAGCTTAACAGCAGCAACCTACAATGAGCAGTTCTTC. This sequence encodes CASSLTAATYNEQFF. Drawing the rest from reference TRBV7-8 and TRBJ2-1, the complete variable domain is GAGVSQSPRYKVAKRGQDVALRCDPISGHVSLFWYQQALGQGPEFLTYFQNEAQLDKSGLPSDRFFAERPEGSVSTLKIQRTQQEDSAVYLCASSLTAATYNEQFFGPGTRLTVL.

The rearrangement joins TRBV28 to TRBJ2-3, with 12 bases matching TRBD2. In germline, CDR1 is MDHEN, CDR2 SYDVKM. The V and J ends lost 4 bases and 2 bases, in that order; junction bases with no gene match: 10. The CDR3 is 18 amino acids. Written as DNA, the CDR3 is TGTGCCAGCAGTTCAACCTTCCGACTAGCGGGAGCCACAGATACGCAGTATTTT. Encoded protein: CASSSTFRLAGATDTQYF.

This sequence joins TRBV27 and TRBJ2-1; 10 nucleotides match TRBD2. The ends lost 5 bases at V and 9 bases at J; junction bases unmatched: 7. Germline loops: CDR1 MNHEY, CDR2 SMNVEV (reference sequence). The CDR3 covers 14 residues. The CDR3 sequence is CASSGTSGISEQFF. The CDR3 nucleotides are TGTGCCAGCAGTGGTACTAGCGGGATTAGTGAGCAGTTCTTC.

The chain uses TRBV5-1 and TRBJ2-7; D is unresolved. Germline V gene lookup returns CDR1 SGHRS and CDR2 YFSETQ. CDR3 length: 15 residues. Trimming stripped 0 bases from V and 2 bases from J, with 12 bases between. CDR3 nucleotide sequence: TGCGCCAGCAGCTTGGCCAGTGGCAGCCCCTACGAGCAGTACTTC. Its translation is CASSLASGSPYEQYF.

In this sample, this clone turned up once. The chain couples TRBV5-4 to TRBJ2-3; 10 bases line up with TRBD1. Trimming removed 3 bases from V and 3 bases from J; junction bases left unmatched: 7. Germline assignment: CDR1 SGHNT and CDR2 YYREEE (reference sequence). This CDR3 has 16 amino acids. The CDR3 sequence is CASSSGQGSVTDTQYF. The CDR3 bases are TGTGCCAGCAGCTCGGGACAGGGGAGCGTAACAGATACGCAGTATTTT. Full variable domain (missing parts from reference TRBV5-4 and TRBJ2-3): ETGVTQSPTHLIKTRGQQVTLRCSSQSGHNTVSWYQQALGQGPQFIFQYYREEENGRGNFPPRFSGLQFPNYSSELNVNALELDDSALYLCASSSGQGSVTDTQYFGPGTRLTVL.

The chain employs TRBV28 and TRBJ1-1, with TRBD1 as a possible D gene (5 bases). The CDR3 loop spans 16 amino acids. V lost 3 bases to trimming and J lost 0 bases, with 14 bases between them. The germline V gene has CDR1 MDHEN and CDR2 SYDVKM. The CDR3 sequence is CASSLAGGKMNTEAFF. The CDR3 nucleotides read TGTGCCAGCAGTTTGGCGGGGGGGAAAATGAACACTGAAGCTTTCTTT.

The V and J genes are TRBV2 and TRBJ1-1; D is unclear. The CDR3 sequence is 12 residues long. V lost 8 bases and J lost 6, with 13 bases in between. Germline V gene sequence: CDR1 SNHLY, CDR2 FYNNEI. CDR3 region: CASGDNPPEAFF. Here the CDR3 DNA reads TGTGCCAGCGGAGACAATCCCCCTGAAGCTTTCTTT.

This chain links TRBV19 with TRBJ2-7, with D perhaps TRBD1 (6 bases). The CDR3 extends over 14 amino acids. CDR1 and CDR2 from the germline V gene are LNHDA and SQIVND (reference sequence). V was clipped by 7 bases and J by 0 bases, with 13 bases between them. Written as DNA, the CDR3 is TGTGCCAGTACATGGACAGCAGACTCCTACGAGCAGTACTTC. Protein sequence: CASTWTADSYEQYF.

A note on this clone: Other DNA sequences from this sample encode an identical CDR3 as well. The chain employs TRBV9 and TRBJ1-5; D not certain. The CDR3 is 13 residues long. The V gene's germline CDR1 is SGDLS and CDR2 YYNGEE. V lost 0 bases, J lost 3 bases, and 4 bases lay in between. The CDR3 nucleotides read TGTGCCAGCAGCGTAGGATCCAATCAGCCCCAGCATTTT. Its protein is CASSVGSNQPQHF.

The chain uses TRBV7-8 and TRBJ1-5; no definite D call. Deletions cut 5 bases from V and 3 bases from J, with 26 bases between. Germline V gene sequence: CDR1 SGHVS, CDR2 FQNEAQ. The CDR3 consists of 19 residues. CDR3 amino acids: CASSRYLVGIAFLNQPQHF. CDR3 coding DNA: TGTGCCAGCAGCCGCTATTTGGTAGGGATCGCTTTCCTCAATCAGCCCCAGCATTTT.

The chain is built from TRBV5-1 and TRBJ1-1, with a tentative D call TRBD1 (5 bases). Trimming left V 2 bases short and J 4 bases short, with 15 bases between. This CDR3 region has 15 residues. CDR1 is SGHRS, CDR2 YFSETQ, per germline. CDR3 nucleotides: TGCGCCAGCAGCTTAGACTCGGGGGTCGGCACTGAAGCTTTCTTT. Protein: CASSLDSGVGTEAFF. The variable domain in full, with the rest retrieved from reference TRBV5-1 and TRBJ1-1, is KAGVTQTPRYLIKTRGQQVTLSCSPISGHRSVSWYQQTPGQGLQFLFEYFSETQRNKGNFPGRFSGRQFSNSRSEMNVSTLELGDSALYLCASSLDSGVGTEAFFGQGTRLTVV.

The chain is built from TRBV2 and TRBJ2-3, with 10 bases identical to TRBD2. The CDR3 has 16 amino acids. V lost 3 bases, J lost 2 bases, and 5 bases stayed unmatched. CDR1 and CDR2 from the germline V gene are SNHLY and FYNNEI. This CDR3 is CASSDEAGGVTDTQYF. CDR3 DNA: TGTGCCAGCAGTGACGAAGCGGGAGGGGTCACAGATACGCAGTATTTT.

This clone was observed many times. V and J are TRBV5-1 and TRBJ1-5; D uncertain. V dropped 0 bases and J dropped 5 bases, with 6 bases sitting between them. The CDR3 sequence is 13 residues long. Germline V CDR1 and CDR2: SGHRS, YFSETQ. The CDR3 sequence: CASSLETDQPQHF. CDR3 nucleotides: TGCGCCAGCAGCTTGGAGACCGATCAGCCCCAGCATTTT. Full variable domain (rest looked up from reference TRBV5-1 and TRBJ1-5): KAGVTQTPRYLIKTRGQQVTLSCSPISGHRSVSWYQQTPGQGLQFLFEYFSETQRNKGNFPGRFSGRQFSNSRSEMNVSTLELGDSALYLCASSLETDQPQHFGDGTRLSIL.